The rows below give T cell receptor beta chains drawn from one sample of a study of T cell responses to AZD1222 COVID-19 vaccine. Profiling relied on immunoSEQ multiplex PCR, and the TCRdb table lists in-frame clones only, not all of them. The table records about 140,000 clones, 90% to 95% of them present only once. Sequencing was performed on peripheral blood, taken 28 days after the second AZD1222 dose. The receptor source for this set is an adult who received the AZD1222 COVID-19 vaccine. Each CDR3 is given with its conserved first and last residue. D genes are given only for firm matches. Not every row has a clone size; where given, it reads once, few, many or a size class.

V	D	J	size	length	DNA	CDR3
TRBV7-7	.	TRBJ2-1	.	17	TGTGCTAGCAGCTTAAGGGCGGGGGCCGTCTCCTACAATGAGCAGTTCTTC	CASSLRAGAVSYNEQFF
TRBV18	.	TRBJ2-6	.	15	TGTGCCAGCTCCCAAACCGGGTCTGGGGCCAACGTCCTGACTTTC	CASSQTGSGANVLTF
TRBV18	TRBD1	TRBJ2-1	.	15	TGTGCCAGCTCACCTCCGCGGGACAGGATGGCGGAGCAGTTCTTC	CASSPPRDRMAEQFF
TRBV27	TRBD1	TRBJ2-7	once	14	TGTGCCGGCAGTTCGGGACAGTATCTACGGGAGCAGTACTTC	CAGSSGQYLREQYF
TRBV12-5	.	TRBJ2-1	.	12	TGTGCTAGTGGTCGTCCTAGACATGAGCAGTTCTTC	CASGRPRHEQFF
TRBV7-2	TRBD2	TRBJ2-3	.	16	TGTGCCAGCAGCTTAGTTTCGGGGGGGATCACAGATACGCAGTATTTT	CASSLVSGGITDTQYF
TRBV3-1/TRBV3-2	.	TRBJ1-2	.	15	TGTGCCAGCAGCCAAGGCCTTCCAGGGAAGGGTGGCTACACCTTC	CASSQGLPGKGGYTF
TRBV6-6	.	TRBJ1-2	.	14	TGTGCCAGCAGTTACATGGGGACTGACTATGGCTACACCTTC	CASSYMGTDYGYTF
TRBV6-5	.	TRBJ2-1	.	14	TGTGCCAGCAGTTTAACAGGGGGGGACAATGAGCAGTTCTTC	CASSLTGGDNEQFF
TRBV1	.	TRBJ2-7	.	10	TGCACCGTGCTCAGAGCCGAGCAGTACTTC	CTVLRAEQYF
TRBV2	.	TRBJ2-1	.	13	TGTGCCAGCAGTGATATAGTCAGACGGGAGCAGTTCTTC	CASSDIVRREQFF
TRBV7-2	TRBD2	TRBJ2-3	once	19	TGTGCCAGCAGCTTCCGGGCGGCTAGCGGGAGGAGGGGCACAGATACGCAGTATTTT	CASSFRAASGRRGTDTQYF
TRBV20-1	.	TRBJ1-3	.	11	TGCAGTGCACGGGTCGGAAACACCATATATTTT	CSARVGNTIYF
TRBV7-3	TRBD2	TRBJ2-5	.	14	TGTGCCAGCAGCTTTACGGCGGGGGATGAGACCCAGTACTTC	CASSFTAGDETQYF
TRBV9	TRBD2	TRBJ2-3	.	18	TGTGCCAGCAGCTTGACTAGCGGGAGCGTAACTTTCACAGATACGCAGTATTTT	CASSLTSGSVTFTDTQYF
TRBV6-5	TRBD2	TRBJ2-5	.	13	TGTGCCAGCACTTACGGGGGGGCGGAGACCCAGTACTTC	CASTYGGAETQYF
TRBV5-1	.	TRBJ1-1	.	14	TGCGCCAGCAGCTTGACAGCCATGAACACTGAAGCTTTCTTT	CASSLTAMNTEAFF
TRBV27	.	TRBJ2-7	.	15	TGTGCCAGCAGTCAAGCCCCCGGCAGCGCCTACGAGCAGTACTTC	CASSQAPGSAYEQYF
TRBV18	.	TRBJ2-2	.	16	TGTGCCAGCTCACCCGAGTCGCGGATGAACACCGGGGAGCTGTTTTTT	CASSPESRMNTGELFF
TRBV28	.	TRBJ2-7	.	14	TGTGCCAGCAGTCCCCCCGTCAGCTCCTACGAGCAGTACTTC	CASSPPVSSYEQYF
TRBV7-2	TRBD2	TRBJ2-2	.	17	TGTGCCAGCAGCTTACCACCGACTAGCCTTCGGAGCGGGGAGCTGTTTTTT	CASSLPPTSLRSGELFF
TRBV7-2	TRBD1	TRBJ1-1	.	15	TGTGCCAGCAGCTTCTATGGACAGGGGAACACTGAAGCTTTCTTT	CASSFYGQGNTEAFF